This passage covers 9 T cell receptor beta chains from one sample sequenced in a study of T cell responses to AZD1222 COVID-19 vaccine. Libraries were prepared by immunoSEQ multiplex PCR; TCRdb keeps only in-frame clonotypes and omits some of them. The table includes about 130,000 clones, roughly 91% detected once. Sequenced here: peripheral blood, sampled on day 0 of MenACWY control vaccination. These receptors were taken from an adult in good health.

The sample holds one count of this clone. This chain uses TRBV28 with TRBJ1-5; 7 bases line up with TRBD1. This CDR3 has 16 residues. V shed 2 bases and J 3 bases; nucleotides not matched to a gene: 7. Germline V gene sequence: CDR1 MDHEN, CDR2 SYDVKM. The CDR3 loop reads CASSLATQGPNQPQHF. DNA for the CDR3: TGTGCCAGCAGTTTAGCTACACAGGGGCCCAATCAGCCCCAGCATTTT.

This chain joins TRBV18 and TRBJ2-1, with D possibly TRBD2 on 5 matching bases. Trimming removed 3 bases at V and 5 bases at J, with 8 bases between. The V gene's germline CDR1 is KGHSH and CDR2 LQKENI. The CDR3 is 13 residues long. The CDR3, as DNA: TGTGCCAGCTCACCTGGACTGAACAATGAGCAGTTCTTC. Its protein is CASSPGLNNEQFF.

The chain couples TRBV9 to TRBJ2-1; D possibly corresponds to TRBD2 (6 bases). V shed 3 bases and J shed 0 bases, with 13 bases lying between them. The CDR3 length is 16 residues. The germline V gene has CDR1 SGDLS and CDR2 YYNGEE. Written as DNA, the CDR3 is TGTGCCAGCAGCGCGGACTACCCAAGCTCCTACAATGAGCAGTTCTTC. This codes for CASSADYPSSYNEQFF.

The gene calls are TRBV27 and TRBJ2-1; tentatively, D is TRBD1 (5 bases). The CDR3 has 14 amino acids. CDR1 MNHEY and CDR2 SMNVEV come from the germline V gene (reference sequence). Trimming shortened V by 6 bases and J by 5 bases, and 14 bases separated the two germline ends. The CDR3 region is CASSPGLSNNEQFF. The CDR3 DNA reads TGTGCCAGCAGCCCAGGGCTGTCTAACAATGAGCAGTTCTTC.

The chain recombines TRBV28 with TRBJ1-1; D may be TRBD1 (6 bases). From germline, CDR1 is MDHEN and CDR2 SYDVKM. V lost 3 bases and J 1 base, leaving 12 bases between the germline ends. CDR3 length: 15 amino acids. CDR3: CASSFRGQTNTEAFF. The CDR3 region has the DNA TGTGCCAGCAGTTTTCGTGGACAGACGAACACTGAAGCTTTCTTT.

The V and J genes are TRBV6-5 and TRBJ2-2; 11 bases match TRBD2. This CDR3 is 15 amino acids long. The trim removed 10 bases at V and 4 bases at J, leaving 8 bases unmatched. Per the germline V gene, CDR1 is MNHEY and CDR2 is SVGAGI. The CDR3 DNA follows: TGTGCCACCAGAACTAGCGGGAGCTCCACCGGGGAGCTGTTTTTT. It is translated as CATRTSGSSTGELFF.

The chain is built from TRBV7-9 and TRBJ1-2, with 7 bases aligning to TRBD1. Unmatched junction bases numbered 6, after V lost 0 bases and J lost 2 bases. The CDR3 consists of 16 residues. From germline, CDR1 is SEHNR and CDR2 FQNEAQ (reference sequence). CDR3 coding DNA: TGTGCCAGCAGCTTAGCGACAGGGAATCGGAACTATGGCTACACCTTC. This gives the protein CASSLATGNRNYGYTF.

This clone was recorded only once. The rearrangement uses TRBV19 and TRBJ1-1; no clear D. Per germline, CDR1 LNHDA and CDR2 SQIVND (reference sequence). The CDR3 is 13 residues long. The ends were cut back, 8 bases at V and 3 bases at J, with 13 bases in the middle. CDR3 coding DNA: TGTGCCAGTTCACCTCGGGTTTACACTGAAGCTTTCTTT. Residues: CASSPRVYTEAFF. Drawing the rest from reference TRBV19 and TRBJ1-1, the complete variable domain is DGGITQSPKYLFRKEGQNVTLSCEQNLNHDAMYWYRQDPGQGLRLIYYSQIVNDFQKGDIAEGYSVSREKKESFPLTVTSAQKNPTAFYLCASSPRVYTEAFFGQGTRLTVV.

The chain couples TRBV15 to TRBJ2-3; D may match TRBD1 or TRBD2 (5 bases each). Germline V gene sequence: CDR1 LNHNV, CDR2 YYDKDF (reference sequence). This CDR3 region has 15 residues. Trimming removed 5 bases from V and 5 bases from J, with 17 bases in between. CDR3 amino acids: CATSGGGRAGDTQYF. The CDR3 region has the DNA TGTGCCACCAGCGGGGGTGGCAGGGCCGGAGATACGCAGTATTTT.